The 29 T cell receptor beta chains given below trace back to one sample, sequenced in a study of graft-versus-host responses after intestinal transplantation. No cognate antigen is known for these TCRs. Assay used: immunoSEQ multiplex PCR; TCRdb lists only in-frame clones, some missing. Among more than 70,000 clones listed, approximately 78% were seen once. The starting material was unstimulated CD4+ T cells sorted from spleen or lymph node cells, obtained before intestinal transplant. The receptor source for this set is a human donor who received an intestinal transplant.

The CDR3 coding sequence is TGTGCCAGCAGCTCCGACACCGGGGAGCTGTTTTTT. This sequence encodes CASSSDTGELFF. The V gene is TRBV7-8, the J gene TRBJ2-2, with D unresolved. This CDR3 comprises 12 residues. CDR1 is SGHVS and CDR2 is FQNEAQ in the germline V gene. With 4 bases removed from V and 3 bases from J, the gap between germline ends came to 3 bases.

This rearrangement joins TRBV4-2 to TRBJ1-2, with 7 bases that match TRBD1. V dropped 0 bases and J dropped 3; count of bases not matched to a gene: 4. This CDR3 has 15 residues. Germline V gene lookup returns CDR1 LGHNA and CDR2 YNFKEQ. DNA of the CDR3: TGTGCCAGCAGCCAAGATGAGGGGGCCTACTATGGCTACACCTTC. Its translation is CASSQDEGAYYGYTF.

V usage is TRBV29-1 and J usage is TRBJ1-3; no clear D. V was clipped by 4 bases and J by 3 bases, with 10 bases between them. CDR3 length equals 13 residues. Per germline, CDR1 SQVTM and CDR2 ANQGSEA. The CDR3 nucleotides read TGCAGCGTTGGGGAAAGCGGTGGAAACACCATATATTTT. Protein sequence: CSVGESGGNTIYF.

V usage is TRBV6-1 and J usage is TRBJ1-6, with 8 bases that match TRBD1. The J segment lost 8 bases and the V segment lost 1 base, leaving 1 base of the junction unmatched. The germline gives CDR1 MNHNS, CDR2 SASEGT. There are 14 residues in the CDR3. For the CDR3, the DNA is TGTGCCAGCAGTGAAGACAGGGGGTATTCACCCCTCCACTTT. This gives the protein CASSEDRGYSPLHF.

V gene TRBV30 combines with J gene TRBJ2-1; 11 positions match TRBD1. The junction had 2 bases not matched to a gene; V was cut back by 5 bases and J by 8 bases. CDR1 GTSNPN and CDR2 SVGIG come from the germline V gene (reference sequence). The CDR3 consists of 12 residues. In DNA form, the CDR3 reads TGTGCCTGGGGACAGGGGGCACATGAGCAGTTCTTC. It is translated as CAWGQGAHEQFF.

The gene calls are TRBV6-6 and TRBJ2-1; a possible D gene is TRBD2 (5 bases). The ends were cut back, 10 bases at V and 0 bases at J, with 10 bases in the middle. CDR3 length equals 13 residues. From germline, CDR1 is MNHNY and CDR2 SVGAGI (reference sequence). CDR3 in amino acids: CANRADSYNEQFF. In nucleotides, the CDR3 is TGTGCCAACCGAGCGGACTCCTACAATGAGCAGTTCTTC.

This rearrangement joins TRBV6-1 to TRBJ1-6; D might be TRBD1 (6 bases). Looked up from germline, CDR1 is MNHNS and CDR2 is SASEGT. Trimming pared 4 bases from V and 0 bases from J, leaving 16 bases between. This CDR3 contains 18 residues. The CDR3 loop is CASSGTTGLSSYNSPLHF. In nucleotides, the CDR3 is TGTGCCAGCAGTGGCACTACAGGGTTAAGCTCCTATAATTCACCCCTCCACTTT.

The V call is TRBV5-8, the J call TRBJ2-2, with 8 bases fitting TRBD1. CDR1 is SGHTS and CDR2 is YDEGEE in the germline V gene. The CDR3 spans 16 residues. The V gene end was trimmed by 4 bases and the J gene end by 7 bases; junction bases not matched to a gene: 12. For the CDR3, the DNA is TGTGCCAGCAGCACTCGGGACAGGCTGGGTGGCGGGGAGCTGTTTTTT. It yields the protein CASSTRDRLGGGELFF.

The chain has TRBV21-1 and TRBJ2-1; the DNA was not used to check the table's D call, TRBD2. TRBV21-1 is a documented pseudogene. CDR3 length equals 11 residues. CDR3 sequence reads: CANTRKNEQFF. The CDR3 bases are TGTGCCAACACGAGGAAAAATGAGCAGTTCTTC.

CDR3 residues: CASSLAASGRDEQFF. The CDR3 DNA is TGTGCCAGCAGCTTGGCCGCTAGCGGGAGGGATGAGCAGTTCTTC. The chain links TRBV5-4 to TRBJ2-1; 12 bases align to TRBD2. The CDR3 totals 15 residues. V dropped 0 bases and J dropped 8; count of bases not matched to a gene: 3. Germline values: CDR1 SGHNT, CDR2 YYREEE (reference sequence).

V gene TRBV4-1 combines with J gene TRBJ2-5, with D unclear. Trimming left V 4 bases short and J 2 bases short, with 11 bases between. Germline CDR1 MGHRA, CDR2 YSYEKL. The CDR3 has 14 amino acids. The CDR3 sequence is CASSRGGTQETQYF. Here the CDR3 DNA reads TGCGCCAGCAGCCGCGGTGGTACGCAAGAGACCCAGTACTTC.

The chain employs TRBV29-1 and TRBJ2-1, with D perhaps TRBD1 (5 bases). Germline-derived CDR1 and CDR2 are SQVTM and ANQGSEA. V was trimmed by 3 bases and J by 1 base, leaving 13 bases between them. CDR3 size: 15 residues. CDR3 sequence reads: CSVDRQGFSYNEQFF. As DNA, the CDR3 is TGCAGCGTTGATCGGCAGGGTTTTTCCTACAATGAGCAGTTCTTC.

The J gene is TRBJ2-7, the V gene TRBV19; 10 nucleotides align to TRBD1. This CDR3 is built from 17 residues. Germline lookup yields CDR1 LNHDA and CDR2 SQIVND (reference sequence). V lost 3 bases, J lost 3 bases, and 11 bases stayed unmatched. CDR3 nucleotides: TGTGCCAGTAGTATGTACAACATGAGGACAGGGGGCTACGAGCAGTACTTC. This codes for CASSMYNMRTGGYEQYF.

The chain is built from TRBV5-1 and TRBJ2-7, with TRBD2 matching 12 bases. Germline lookup yields CDR1 SGHRS and CDR2 YFSETQ. V dropped 0 bases and J dropped 4; count of bases not matched to a gene: 5. The CDR3 has 16 residues. The CDR3 loop reads CASSLALAGGSYEQYF. The CDR3 region has the DNA TGCGCCAGCAGCTTGGCTCTAGCGGGAGGGTCTTACGAGCAGTACTTC.

The chain couples TRBV20-1 to TRBJ2-4, with D unresolved. CDR1 and CDR2 from the germline V gene are DFQATT and SNEGSKA (reference sequence). Trimming pared 3 bases from V and 9 bases from J, leaving 6 bases between. There are 10 residues in the CDR3. The CDR3 is CSASGLIQYF. The CDR3 DNA reads TGCAGTGCTAGTGGGCTCATTCAGTACTTC.

Turning to this clone: The junction differs from germline at one of its ends, possibly a read error. The genes are TRBV7-7 and TRBJ2-3; 8 bases agree with TRBD1. The CDR3 loop spans 15 amino acids. Germline V gives CDR1 SSHAT, CDR2 FNYEAQ (reference sequence). DNA for the CDR3: TGTGCTAGCAGCCCAGGGGGCGGGCGCACAGATACGCAGTATTTT. Translating it yields CASSPGGGRTDTQYF. The variable domain in full, completed from reference TRBV7-7 and TRBJ2-3, reads GAGVSQSPRYKVTKRGQDVTLRCDPISSHATLYWYQQALGQGPEFLTYFNYEAQPDKSGLPSDRFSAERPEGSISTLTIQRTEQRDSAMYRCASSPGGGRTDTQYFGPGTRLTVL.

This clone was seen a single time. V usage is TRBV7-8 and J usage is TRBJ2-3; possible D gene TRBD2, 6 bases. There are 15 residues in the CDR3. Germline V gene data show CDR1 as SGHVS and CDR2 as FQNEAQ. With 5 bases removed from V and 4 bases from J, the gap between germline ends came to 16 bases. CDR3 amino acids: CASSPYPASADTQYF. DNA for the CDR3: TGTGCCAGCAGCCCCTACCCGGCTAGCGCAGATACGCAGTATTTT.

Details on this clone: Germline is not matched at one junction end, which may reflect a read error. CDR3 in DNA: TGTGCAGGGTCGTACACTGAAGCTTTCTTT. Amino acid sequence: CAGSYTEAFF. The chain combines TRBV20-1 with TRBJ1-1; D is perhaps TRBD1 (5 bases). Germline V gives CDR1 DFQATT, CDR2 SNEGSKA (reference sequence). The CDR3 sequence is 10 residues long.

This clone was detected a few times. The V gene is TRBV9, the J gene TRBJ2-7, with a tentative D call TRBD1 (6 bases). Germline values: CDR1 SGDLS, CDR2 YYNGEE. Trimming pared 3 bases from V and 6 bases from J, leaving 22 bases between. This CDR3 region has 16 residues. CDR3 DNA: TGTGCCAGCAGCGGTCCCCCCTCCTCAGACAGGATCGAGCAGTACTTC. Protein: CASSGPPSSDRIEQYF.

The chain couples TRBV11-2 to TRBJ2-1, with 8 bases matching TRBD2. CDR1 SGHAT and CDR2 FQNNGV come from the germline V gene. Trimming removed 1 base from V and 4 bases from J; junction bases left unmatched: 3. There are 15 residues in the CDR3. The CDR3 bases are TGTGCCAGCAGCTTAGGACTAGCGAGATACAATGAGCAGTTCTTC. Translating it yields CASSLGLARYNEQFF.

The chain has TRBV11-2 and TRBJ1-1; unclear D gene. In germline, CDR1 is SGHAT, CDR2 FQNNGV. There are 14 residues in the CDR3. Trimming removed 1 base from V and 1 base from J, with 7 bases in between. CDR3 sequence reads: CASSLVSGNTEAFF. In DNA form, the CDR3 reads TGTGCCAGCAGCTTAGTAAGCGGGAACACTGAAGCTTTCTTT.

The rearrangement links TRBV5-4 to TRBJ2-2; 8 nucleotides agree with TRBD2. The trim removed 0 bases at V and 1 base at J, leaving 2 bases unmatched. Per the germline V gene, CDR1 is SGHNT and CDR2 is YYREEE (reference sequence). The CDR3 is 16 residues long. The CDR3: CASSLGGGKNTGELFF. CDR3 DNA sequence: TGTGCCAGCAGCTTGGGCGGGGGGAAGAACACCGGGGAGCTGTTTTTT.

The V and J genes are TRBV7-8 and TRBJ1-2, with 10 bases identical to TRBD1. The length of the CDR3 is 15 residues. The ends lost 1 base at V and 6 bases at J; junction bases unmatched: 5. Germline V CDR1 and CDR2: SGHVS, FQNEAQ. The CDR3 coding sequence is TGTGCCAGCAGCTTAGAGGGGGGACAGGGGCATGGCTACACCTTC. Residues: CASSLEGGQGHGYTF.

V usage is TRBV28 and J usage is TRBJ2-3, with 9 bases lining up with TRBD2. Germline CDR1 is MDHEN and CDR2 is SYDVKM. This CDR3 is 17 amino acids long. Trimming at V came to 7 bases and at J to 5 bases, leaving 16 bases not matched to a gene. CDR3 protein: CASTGVWAGGLGDTQYF. CDR3 sequence (DNA): TGTGCCAGCACCGGGGTGTGGGCGGGGGGGCTTGGAGATACGCAGTATTTT.

The J gene is TRBJ2-5, the V gene TRBV4-1; tentative D call: TRBD1 (6 bases). The J call is uncertain, as TRBJ2-7 better fits the DNA end. The CDR3 loop spans 14 amino acids. Germline values: CDR1 MGHRA, CDR2 YSYEKL. The CDR3 loop reads CASSQGYRAYEQYF. In DNA, the CDR3 is TGCGCCAGCAGCCAAGGTTACAGGGCCTACGAGCAGTACTTC.

A remark on this clone: Other DNA sequences in this specimen translate into the identical CDR3. The chain combines TRBV28 with TRBJ2-7, with D possibly matching TRBD1 (6 bases). V was cut by 6 bases and J by 1 base, with 16 bases left in between. The germline gives CDR1 MDHEN, CDR2 SYDVKM. This CDR3 contains 15 residues. The CDR3 region has the DNA TGTGCCAGCAGCCCCCCACAGGGTACATCCTACGAGCAGTACTTC. Residues: CASSPPQGTSYEQYF.

In DNA form, the CDR3 reads TGTGCCAGCAGTTTATGGGACACTGGGAATCAGCCCCAGCATTTT. Encoded protein: CASSLWDTGNQPQHF. The V and J genes are TRBV28 and TRBJ1-5, with D possibly being TRBD1 (5 bases). V lost 0 bases, J lost 4 bases, and 10 bases lay in between. CDR1 is MDHEN and CDR2 is SYDVKM in the germline V gene. The CDR3 loop spans 15 amino acids.

The gene calls are TRBV18 and TRBJ1-5, with D maybe TRBD1 (6 bases). This CDR3 is built from 13 residues. In germline, CDR1 is KGHSH, CDR2 LQKENI. V gave up 8 bases and J gave up 3 bases, with 11 bases separating them. The CDR3 sequence: CASVQGINQPQHF. In DNA, the CDR3 is TGTGCCAGCGTACAGGGAATCAATCAGCCCCAGCATTTT.

This rearrangement joins TRBV11-2 to TRBJ2-7, with 7 bases aligning to TRBD1. The CDR3 is made up of 14 amino acids. Germline V lookup: CDR1 SGHAT, CDR2 FQNNGV. V lost 5 bases and J lost 5; bases outside the gene matches: 9. CDR3 amino acids: CASSRDRVSNEQYF. DNA for the CDR3: TGTGCCAGCAGCAGAGACAGGGTTTCGAACGAGCAGTACTTC.